Below, 3 T cell receptor beta chains from the same sample are listed, as sequenced in a study of blood T cells in healthy people across ages. The use of a sample-barcoded 5' primer and a J-beta primer mix characterized a second PCR of roughly 7 to 11 cycles. TCRdb used MiXCR to reprocess the 5' RACE reads, holding one entry per CDR3 protein. The sample holds fewer than 800,000 distinct CDR3 sequences, approximately 25% seen once. The data also belong to a second study, concerning T cells of mothers and their children.

The source material was blood. Receptors originate from a boy younger than 18 in good health.

This clonotype was observed a handful of times. This chain connects TRBV7-9 to TRBJ1-4; D is ambiguous. CDR1 and CDR2 (germline): SEHNR, FQNEAQ (reference sequence). The V gene lost 6 bases and the J gene lost 0 bases, with 14 bases spanning the gap. This CDR3 is built from 16 residues. CDR3 protein: CASRAFAPSTNEKLFF. The DNA of the CDR3 is TGTGCCAGCAGGGCGTTTGCGCCCTCAACTAATGAAAAACTGTTTTTT.

This clonotype was found many times. One end of the junction fails to match germline, which may point to a read error. The chain is built from TRBV5-1 and TRBJ2-5; 14 positions agree with TRBD2. CDR3 size: 15 residues. Germline V CDR1 and CDR2: SGHRS, YFSETQ. The CDR3 reads CASSLGLAGAETQYF. In DNA form, the CDR3 reads TGTGCCAGCAGCTTGGGACTAGCGGGAGCAGAGACCCAGTACTTC.

The CDR3 coding sequence is TGTGCCAGCAGTGCCCGACAGGGCCATAATGAAAAACTGTTTTTT. Its translation is CASSARQGHNEKLFF. The chain has TRBV25-1 and TRBJ1-4, with 7 bases that match TRBD1. Trimming took 4 bases from V and 4 from J; bases not matched to a gene: 6. Germline V gene sequence: CDR1 MGHDK, CDR2 SYGVNS. CDR3 length: 15 residues. Combining the CDR3 with reference TRBV25-1 and TRBJ1-4 gives the whole variable domain EADIYQTPRYLVIGTGKKITLECSQTMGHDKMYWYQQDPGMELHLIHYSYGVNSTEKGDLSSESTVSRIRTEHFPLTLESARPSHTSQYLCASSARQGHNEKLFFGSGTQLSVL.